These T cell receptor beta chains were read from a single sample in a study of OX40 agonist ivuxolimab in advanced cancers. This table comes from immunoSEQ multiplex PCR, and its TCRdb copy is limited to in-frame clones, with some not included. The sample yields 75,000 to 90,000 clones, 92% seen once. The sequenced sample was CD4+ or CD8+ T cells sorted from blood, obtained in a trial of the OX40 agonist ivuxolimab. These receptors came from an adult with an advanced solid tumor such as melanoma, head and neck, liver or kidney cancer. CDR3s include the opening cysteine and the closing phenylalanine or tryptophan. A D gene is named only where the DNA matches it firmly. The listing skips clone size in some rows; elsewhere it reads once, few, many or a size class.

size	D	V	J	CDR3	DNA
once	.	TRBV10-3	TRBJ1-1	CASQWNTEAFF	TGTGCCTCACAGTGGAACACTGAAGCTTTCTTT
.	.	TRBV6-5	TRBJ1-1	CASRSTGPTEAFF	TGTGCCAGCAGGTCGACAGGACCGACTGAAGCTTTCTTT
.	.	TRBV7-7	TRBJ2-2	CASSFARNTGELFF	TGTGCTAGCTCCTTCGCGAGGAACACCGGGGAGCTGTTTTTT
.	.	TRBV10-3	TRBJ1-4	CAISSKNPGATNEKLFF	TGTGCCATCAGTAGCAAGAATCCAGGAGCAACTAATGAAAAACTGTTTTTT
.	TRBD1	TRBV5-4	TRBJ1-2	CASSSRTGDPLGYTF	TGTGCCAGCAGCTCCAGGACAGGGGACCCTTTAGGCTACACCTTC
.	.	TRBV11-2	TRBJ2-7	CASSPRDEQYF	TGTGCCAGCAGCCCCAGGGACGAGCAGTACTTC
.	.	TRBV19	TRBJ2-7	CASRGGAPSYEQYF	TGTGCCAGTAGAGGCGGGGCCCCCTCCTACGAGCAGTACTTC
few	.	TRBV30	TRBJ1-2	CAWTRVTNYGYTF	TGTGCCTGGACCCGGGTTACCAACTATGGCTACACCTTC
.	TRBD1	TRBV19	TRBJ2-7	CASSVGQGISYEQYF	TGTGCCAGTAGTGTTGGACAGGGCATCTCCTACGAGCAGTACTTC
.	.	TRBV6-1	TRBJ2-5	CATRGGAHQETQYF	TGTGCCACCAGGGGGGGAGCGCACCAAGAGACCCAGTACTTC
.	.	TRBV15	TRBJ2-7	CATSRDGSFLDEQYF	TGTGCCACCAGCAGAGATGGGTCATTCCTAGACGAGCAGTACTTC
.	.	TRBV5-1	TRBJ1-1	CASSYGPGTEAFF	TGCGCCAGCAGCTACGGACCGGGGACTGAAGCTTTCTTT
few	.	TRBV11-2	TRBJ2-7	CASSTRTYEQYF	TGTGCCAGCAGCACCAGAACCTACGAGCAGTACTTC
.	TRBD1	TRBV27	TRBJ1-1	CASSPRTGESTEAFF	TGTGCCAGCAGTCCACGGACAGGAGAGAGCACTGAAGCTTTCTTT
.	.	TRBV1	TRBJ2-6	CTSRRKSRANVLTF	TGCACCAGCAGGCGGAAAAGTCGGGCCAACGTCCTGACTTTC
.	TRBD2	TRBV7-8	TRBJ2-1	CASSVRLAGQQFF	TGTGCCAGCAGCGTAAGACTAGCGGGACAGCAGTTCTTC